This T cell receptor (beta chain) comes out of a study of blood T cell repertoires in COVID-19. As for the study in general: Donors in the United States, Italy and Spain gave samples during acute or convalescent COVID-19. Sources were T cells, B-cell-depleted T cells, or PBMCs; the material itself was cDNA or gDNA.

Under the authors' procedure: Amplification with reference gene primers provided the estimates of nucleated cell counts. Method: immunoSEQ multiplex PCR; TCRdb's copy keeps in-frame clones and lacks some. D and trimming were read from the DNA, whereas the V and J calls and clone size are those reported in that table. The repertoire holds 200,000 to 300,000 clones, roughly 82% seen once, with over 2% in the top ten. Sequencing was carried out using peripheral blood. This TCR was recovered from a man aged 35 to 55 who had recovered from COVID-19.

The DNA for the CDR3 is TGTGCCAGCAGCCGCACCGGGGAGCTGTTTTTT. This codes for CASSRTGELFF. The chain uses TRBV6-5 and TRBJ2-2; D is undetermined. Between the trimmed V and J ends, which lost 6 bases and 4 bases, there was a span of 3 bases. The germline CDR1 and CDR2 sequences are MNHEY and SVGAGI. The CDR3 length is 11 residues.